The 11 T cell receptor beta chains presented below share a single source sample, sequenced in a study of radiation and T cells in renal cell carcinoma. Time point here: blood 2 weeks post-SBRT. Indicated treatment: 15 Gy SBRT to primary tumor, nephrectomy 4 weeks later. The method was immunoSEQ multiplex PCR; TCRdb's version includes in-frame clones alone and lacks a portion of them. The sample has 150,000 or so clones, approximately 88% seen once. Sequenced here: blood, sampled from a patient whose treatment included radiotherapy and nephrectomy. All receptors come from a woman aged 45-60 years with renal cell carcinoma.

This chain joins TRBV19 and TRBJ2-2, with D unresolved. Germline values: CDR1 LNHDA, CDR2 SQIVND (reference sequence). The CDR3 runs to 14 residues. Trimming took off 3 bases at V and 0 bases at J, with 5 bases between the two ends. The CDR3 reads CASSIRANTGELFF. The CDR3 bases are TGTGCCAGTAGTATCCGCGCGAACACCGGGGAGCTGTTTTTT.

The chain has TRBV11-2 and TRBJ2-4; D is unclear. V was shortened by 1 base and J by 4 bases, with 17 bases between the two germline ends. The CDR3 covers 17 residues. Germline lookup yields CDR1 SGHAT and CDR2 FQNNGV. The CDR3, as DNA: TGTGCCAGCAGCTTAGGGGCCCTTGAGAACCCGAAAAACATTCAGTACTTC. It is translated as CASSLGALENPKNIQYF. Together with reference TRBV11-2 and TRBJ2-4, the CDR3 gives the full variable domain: EAGVAQSPRYKIIEKRQSVAFWCNPISGHATLYWYQQILGQGPKLLIQFQNNGVVDDSQLPKDRFSAERLKGVDSTLKIQPAKLEDSAVYLCASSLGALENPKNIQYFGAGTRLSVL.

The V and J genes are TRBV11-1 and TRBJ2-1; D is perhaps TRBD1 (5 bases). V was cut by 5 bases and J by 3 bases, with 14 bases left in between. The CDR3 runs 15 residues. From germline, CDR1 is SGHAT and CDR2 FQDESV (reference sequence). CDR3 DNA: TGTGCCAGCAGCCCTCTCAGGGTAGGCTACAATGAGCAGTTCTTC. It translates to CASSPLRVGYNEQFF.

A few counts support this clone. CDR3 nucleotide sequence: TGTGCCAGCAGCTTATTAGGGGTCCAGCCCCAGCATTTT. Residues: CASSLLGVQPQHF. The V and J genes are TRBV7-9 and TRBJ1-5; weak D call: TRBD1 (5 bases). The CDR3 is made up of 13 amino acids. The V and J ends lost 2 bases and 7 bases respectively, with 9 bases between them. Germline CDR1 is SEHNR and CDR2 is FQNEAQ (reference sequence).

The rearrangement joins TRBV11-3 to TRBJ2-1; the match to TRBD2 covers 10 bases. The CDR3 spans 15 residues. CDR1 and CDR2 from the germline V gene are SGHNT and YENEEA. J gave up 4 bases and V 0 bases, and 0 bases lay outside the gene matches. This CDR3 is CASSLEAGGYNEQFF. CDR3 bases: TGTGCCAGCAGCTTAGAAGCGGGGGGGTACAATGAGCAGTTCTTC.

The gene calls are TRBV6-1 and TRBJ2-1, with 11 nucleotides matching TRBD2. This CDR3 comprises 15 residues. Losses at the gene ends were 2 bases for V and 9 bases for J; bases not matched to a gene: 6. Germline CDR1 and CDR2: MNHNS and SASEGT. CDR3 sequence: CASSETLAGGGEQFF. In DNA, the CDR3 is TGTGCCAGCAGTGAAACGCTAGCGGGGGGTGGTGAGCAGTTCTTC.

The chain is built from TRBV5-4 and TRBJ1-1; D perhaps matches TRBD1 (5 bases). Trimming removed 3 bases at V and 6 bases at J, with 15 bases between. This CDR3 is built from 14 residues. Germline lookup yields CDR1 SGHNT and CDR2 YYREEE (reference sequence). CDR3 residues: CASSSRAGASEAFF. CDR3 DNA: TGTGCCAGCAGCTCTCGGGCCGGGGCCTCTGAAGCTTTCTTT.

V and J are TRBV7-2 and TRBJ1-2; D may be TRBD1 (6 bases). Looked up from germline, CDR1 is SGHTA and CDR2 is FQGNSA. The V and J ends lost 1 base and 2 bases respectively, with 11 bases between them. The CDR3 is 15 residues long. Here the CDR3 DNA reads TGTGCCAGCAGCTTAGAACAGGGCCCGAACTATGGCTACACCTTC. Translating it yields CASSLEQGPNYGYTF.

The CDR3 is CSVGGLIWGADTQYF. DNA for the CDR3: TGCAGCGTTGGGGGACTCATCTGGGGGGCAGATACGCAGTATTTT. J is TRBJ2-3 and V is TRBV29-1, with D possibly being TRBD2 (6 bases). Per germline, CDR1 SQVTM and CDR2 ANQGSEA. This CDR3 has 15 residues. Trimming took off 4 bases at V and 4 bases at J, with 18 bases between the two ends.

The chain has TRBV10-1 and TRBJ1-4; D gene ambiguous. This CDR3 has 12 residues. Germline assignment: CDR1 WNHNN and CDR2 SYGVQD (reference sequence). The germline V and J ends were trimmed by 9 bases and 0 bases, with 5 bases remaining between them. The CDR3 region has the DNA TGCGCCAGGTATGCAACTAATGAAAAACTGTTTTTT. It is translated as CARYATNEKLFF.

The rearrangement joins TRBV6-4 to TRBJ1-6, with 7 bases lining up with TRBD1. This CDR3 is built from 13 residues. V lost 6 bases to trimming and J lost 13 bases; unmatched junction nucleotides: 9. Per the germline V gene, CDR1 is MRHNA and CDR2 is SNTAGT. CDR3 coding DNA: TGTGCCAGCAGCCAGACAGGGAAGGGGCCCCTCCACTTT. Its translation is CASSQTGKGPLHF.